These T cell receptor beta chains were read from a single sample in a study of blood T cells in healthy people across ages. TCRdb independently ran MiXCR on the 5' RACE reads; one entry per CDR3 protein. The table has some 1,000,000 distinct CDR3 sequences, under 30% seen once; the top ten hold less than 0.85%. This same sample was also taken into another study, of T cells of mothers and their children.

The sequenced material came from blood. These TCRs come from a girl aged 2 to 9 in good health. CDR3s include the opening cysteine and the closing phenylalanine or tryptophan. A D gene is named only where the DNA matches it firmly. Size tells how often a clone was seen (once, few, many) or the class of an expanded clone, and some rows leave it out.

size: .
D: .
J: TRBJ1-6
V: TRBV6-1
DNA: TGTGCCAGCAGCGATCAGGAGGGGAAAGGATCACCCCTCCACTTT
CDR3: CASSDQEGKGSPLHF

size: .
D: .
J: TRBJ2-4
V: TRBV11-2
DNA: TGTGCCAGCAGCTCATCCTCCCAGGGGGGGGAAAACATTCAGTGCTTC
CDR3: CASSSSSQGGENIQCF

size: .
D: .
J: TRBJ2-1
V: TRBV7-2
DNA: TGTGCCAGCAGCTTAAACGCCCAGGGAACAAACAATGAGCAGTTCTTC
CDR3: CASSLNAQGTNNEQFF

size: few
D: .
J: TRBJ2-1
V: TRBV14
DNA: TGTGCCAGCAGCCAAGCAACTGAGCAGTTCTTC
CDR3: CASSQATEQFF

size: .
D: .
J: TRBJ2-1
V: TRBV7-3
DNA: TGTGCCAGCAGCTTATTAGGTGGGGCGGGAATTATCGGTGAGCAGTTCTTC
CDR3: CASSLLGGAGIIGEQFF

size: .
D: .
J: TRBJ1-2
V: TRBV9
DNA: TGTGCCAGCAGCGCGGCCTGGGCCCCGACCACTAACTATGGCTACACCTTC
CDR3: CASSAAWAPTTNYGYTF

size: .
D: .
J: TRBJ2-1
V: TRBV27
DNA: TGTGCCAGCAACACCGGAGTTGAGCAGTTCTTC
CDR3: CASNTGVEQFF

size: .
D: .
J: TRBJ2-2
V: TRBV15
DNA: TGTGCCACCAGCAGAGTTGGAGGGCTGAAGTCCGGGGAGCTGTTTTTT
CDR3: CATSRVGGLKSGELFF

size: once
D: .
J: TRBJ2-1
V: TRBV28
DNA: TGTGCCAGCAGTTTTACCGGGGGGCGCAATGAGCAGTTCTTC
CDR3: CASSFTGGRNEQFF

size: few
D: .
J: TRBJ1-2
V: TRBV9
DNA: TGTGCCAGCAGCGAAACGGACGGATTCTATGGCTACACCTTC
CDR3: CASSETDGFYGYTF

size: .
D: .
J: TRBJ2-2
V: TRBV29-1
DNA: TGCAGCGTTGCAGGACAAGCGTACACCGGGGAGCTGTTTTTT
CDR3: CSVAGQAYTGELFF

size: few
D: .
J: TRBJ1-4
V: TRBV4-2
DNA: TGTGCCAGCAGCCAAGATTGGCAGGGCGATGAAAAACTGTTTTTT
CDR3: CASSQDWQGDEKLFF

size: .
D: .
J: TRBJ2-7
V: TRBV5-1
DNA: TGCGCCAGCAGCTTGGGATGGGACCCCTCCTACGAGCAGTACTTC
CDR3: CASSLGWDPSYEQYF

size: few
D: TRBD2
J: TRBJ2-1
V: TRBV7-2
DNA: TGTGCCGGCAGCTTAGCGGGCAATGAGCAGTTCTTC
CDR3: CAGSLAGNEQFF

size: once
D: .
J: TRBJ2-4
V: TRBV29-1
DNA: TGCAGCGTCCGAATAGACTTGTTAAACATTCAGTACTTC
CDR3: CSVRIDLLNIQYF

size: .
D: TRBD2
J: TRBJ2-1
V: TRBV5-1
DNA: TGCGCCAGCAGCACAGGGACTAGCGGGAGCTATGATGAGCAGTTCTTC
CDR3: CASSTGTSGSYDEQFF

size: .
D: .
J: TRBJ2-7
V: TRBV20-1
DNA: TGCAGTGCTAGGACCCGGGGGACGTACGAGCAGTACTTC
CDR3: CSARTRGTYEQYF

size: .
D: TRBD1
J: TRBJ1-2
V: TRBV28
DNA: TGTGCCAGCAGTTTGGCCAAAGGGGGCGGGAACTATGGCTACACCTTC
CDR3: CASSLAKGGGNYGYTF

size: .
D: .
J: TRBJ2-5
V: TRBV15
DNA: TGTGCCACCAGCCTGACGCTGGACCCATTGGGGACCCAGTACTTC
CDR3: CATSLTLDPLGTQYF

size: few
D: .
J: TRBJ2-7
V: TRBV7-2
DNA: TGTGCCAGCAGCTTAACAGGCCAATATTTTTCCTACGAGCAGTACTTC
CDR3: CASSLTGQYFSYEQYF

size: .
D: .
J: TRBJ2-6
V: TRBV6-2/TRBV6-3
DNA: TGTGCCAGCACCTTCGGGGGTGGGGCCAACGTCCTGACTTTC
CDR3: CASTFGGGANVLTF

size: .
D: .
J: TRBJ1-1
V: TRBV3-1
DNA: TGTGCCAGCAGCCAGATTCGTGACACTGAAGCTTTCTTT
CDR3: CASSQIRDTEAFF

size: .
D: .
J: TRBJ2-7
V: TRBV7-2
DNA: TGTGCCAGCAGCCACAGCCACGAGCAGTACTTC
CDR3: CASSHSHEQYF

size: .
D: TRBD2
J: TRBJ2-5
V: TRBV12-3/TRBV12-4
DNA: TGTGCCAGCAGTGGACTAGCGGGGGGCCGGTACCAAGAGACCCAGTACTTC
CDR3: CASSGLAGGRYQETQYF

size: .
D: .
J: TRBJ2-1
V: TRBV29-1
DNA: TGCAGCGTTGTGGACAGACTCAATGAGCAGTTCTTC
CDR3: CSVVDRLNEQFF